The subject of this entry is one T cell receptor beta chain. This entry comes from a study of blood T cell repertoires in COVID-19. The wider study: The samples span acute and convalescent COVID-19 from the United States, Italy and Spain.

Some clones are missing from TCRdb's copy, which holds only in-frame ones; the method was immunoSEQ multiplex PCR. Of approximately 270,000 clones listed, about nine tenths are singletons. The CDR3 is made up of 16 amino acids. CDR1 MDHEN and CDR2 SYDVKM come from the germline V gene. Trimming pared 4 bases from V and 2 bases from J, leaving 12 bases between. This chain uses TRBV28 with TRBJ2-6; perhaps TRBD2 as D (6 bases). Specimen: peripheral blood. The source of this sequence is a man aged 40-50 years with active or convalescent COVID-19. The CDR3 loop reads CASSSPRRAGANVLTF. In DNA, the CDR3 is TGTGCCAGCAGTTCCCCGCGGAGGGCTGGGGCCAACGTCCTGACTTTC.